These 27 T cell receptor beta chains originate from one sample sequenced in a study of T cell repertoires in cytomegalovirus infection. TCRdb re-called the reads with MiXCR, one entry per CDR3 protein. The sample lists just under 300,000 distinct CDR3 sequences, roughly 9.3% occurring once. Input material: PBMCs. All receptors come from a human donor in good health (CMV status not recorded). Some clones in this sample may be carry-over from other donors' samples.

This chain's CDR3 is CSVRRASQETQYF. In nucleotides, the CDR3 is TGCAGCGTCCGGCGGGCATCCCAAGAGACCCAGTACTTC. This chain uses TRBV29-1 with TRBJ2-5, with D possibly TRBD2 on 5 matching bases. CDR3 length: 13 amino acids. The germline V gene encodes CDR1 SQVTM and CDR2 ANQGSEA. The V gene lost 6 bases and the J gene lost 1 base, with 12 bases spanning the gap.

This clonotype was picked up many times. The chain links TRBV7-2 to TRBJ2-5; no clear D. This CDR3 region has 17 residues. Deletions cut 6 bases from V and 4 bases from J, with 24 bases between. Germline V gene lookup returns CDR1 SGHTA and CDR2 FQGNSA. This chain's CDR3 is CASSPTRTEFMGETQYF. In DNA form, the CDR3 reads TGTGCCAGCAGTCCTACGAGGACGGAGTTCATGGGAGAGACCCAGTACTTC.

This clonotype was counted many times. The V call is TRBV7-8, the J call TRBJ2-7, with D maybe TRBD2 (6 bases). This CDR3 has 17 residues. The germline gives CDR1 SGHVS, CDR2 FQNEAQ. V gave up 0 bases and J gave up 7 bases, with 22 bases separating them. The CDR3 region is CASSLAHRELLTGEQYF. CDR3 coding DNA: TGTGCCAGCAGCTTAGCGCATCGGGAGCTCCTAACGGGGGAGCAGTACTTC.

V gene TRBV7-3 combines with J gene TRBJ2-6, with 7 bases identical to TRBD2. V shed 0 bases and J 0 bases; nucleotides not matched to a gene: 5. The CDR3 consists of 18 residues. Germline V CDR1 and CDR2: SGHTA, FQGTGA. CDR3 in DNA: TGTGCCAGCAGCTTAACGGCTAGCGGAGACTCTGGGGCCAACGTCCTGACTTTC. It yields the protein CASSLTASGDSGANVLTF.

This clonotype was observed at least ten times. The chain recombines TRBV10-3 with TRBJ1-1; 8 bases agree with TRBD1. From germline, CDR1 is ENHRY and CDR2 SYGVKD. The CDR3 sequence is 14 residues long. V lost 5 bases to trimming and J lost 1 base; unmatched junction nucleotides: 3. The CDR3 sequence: CAISPQGENTEAFF. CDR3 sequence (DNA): TGTGCCATCAGTCCACAGGGGGAGAACACTGAAGCTTTCTTT.

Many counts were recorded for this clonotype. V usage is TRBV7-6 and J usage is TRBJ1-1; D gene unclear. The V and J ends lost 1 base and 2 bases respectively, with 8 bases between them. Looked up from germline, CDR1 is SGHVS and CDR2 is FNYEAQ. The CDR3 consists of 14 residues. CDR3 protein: CASSLGSVNTEAFF. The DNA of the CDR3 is TGTGCCAGCAGCTTAGGGTCTGTAAACACTGAAGCTTTCTTT.

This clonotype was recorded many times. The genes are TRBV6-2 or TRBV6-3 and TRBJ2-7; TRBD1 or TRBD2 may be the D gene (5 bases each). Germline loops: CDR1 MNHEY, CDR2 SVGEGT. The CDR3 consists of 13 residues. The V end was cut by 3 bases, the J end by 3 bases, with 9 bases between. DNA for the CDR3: TGTGCCAGCAGTTATGGGACGCTCTACGAGCAGTACGTC. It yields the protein CASSYGTLYEQYV.

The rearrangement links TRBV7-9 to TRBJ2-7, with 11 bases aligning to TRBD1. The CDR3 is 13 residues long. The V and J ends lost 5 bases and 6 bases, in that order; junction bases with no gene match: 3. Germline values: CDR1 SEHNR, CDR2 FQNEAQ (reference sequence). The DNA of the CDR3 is TGTGCCAGCAGCCGGACAGGGGGCGGCGAGCAGTACGTC. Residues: CASSRTGGGEQYV.

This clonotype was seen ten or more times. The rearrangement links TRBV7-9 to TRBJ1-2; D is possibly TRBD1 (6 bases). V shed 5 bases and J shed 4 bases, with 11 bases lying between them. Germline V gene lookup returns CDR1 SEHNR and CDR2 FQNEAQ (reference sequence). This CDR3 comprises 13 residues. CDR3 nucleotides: TGTGCCAGCAGCGACGGGACATCCTATGGCTACACCTTC. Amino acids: CASSDGTSYGYTF.

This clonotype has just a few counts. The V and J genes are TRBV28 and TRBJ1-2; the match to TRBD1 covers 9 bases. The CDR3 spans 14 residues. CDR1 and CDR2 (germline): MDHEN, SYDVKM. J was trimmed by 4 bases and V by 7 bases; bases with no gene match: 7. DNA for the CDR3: TGTGCCAGCACCCTACAGGGGGCGGGCTATGGCTACACCTTC. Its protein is CASTLQGAGYGYTF.

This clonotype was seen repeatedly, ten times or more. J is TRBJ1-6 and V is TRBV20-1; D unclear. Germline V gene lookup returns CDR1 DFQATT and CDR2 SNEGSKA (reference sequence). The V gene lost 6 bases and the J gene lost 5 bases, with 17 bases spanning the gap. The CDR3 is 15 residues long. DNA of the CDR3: TGCAGTGCCCTAAGGCAGCCGCCCGATAATTCACCCCTCCACTTT. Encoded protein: CSALRQPPDNSPLHF.

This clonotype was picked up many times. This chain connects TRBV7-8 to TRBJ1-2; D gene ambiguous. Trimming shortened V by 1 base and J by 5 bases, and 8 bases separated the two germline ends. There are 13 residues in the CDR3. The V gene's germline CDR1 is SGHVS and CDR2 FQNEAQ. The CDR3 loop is CASSLVLSYGYTF. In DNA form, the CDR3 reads TGTGCCAGCAGCTTAGTTCTGTCTTATGGCTACACCTTC.

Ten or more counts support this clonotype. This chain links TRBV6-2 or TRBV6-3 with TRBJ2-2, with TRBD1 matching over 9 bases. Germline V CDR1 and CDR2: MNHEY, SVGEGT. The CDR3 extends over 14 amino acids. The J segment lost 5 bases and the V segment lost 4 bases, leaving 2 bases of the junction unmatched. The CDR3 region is CASSFDRGTGELFF. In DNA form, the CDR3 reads TGTGCCAGCAGTTTCGACAGGGGGACCGGGGAGCTGTTTTTT.

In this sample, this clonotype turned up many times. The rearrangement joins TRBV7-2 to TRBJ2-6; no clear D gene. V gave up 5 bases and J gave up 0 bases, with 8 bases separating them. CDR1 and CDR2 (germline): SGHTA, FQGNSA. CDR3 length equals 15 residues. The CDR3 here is CASSLENSGANVLTF. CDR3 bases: TGTGCCAGCAGCCTTGAAAACTCTGGGGCCAACGTCCTGACTTTC.

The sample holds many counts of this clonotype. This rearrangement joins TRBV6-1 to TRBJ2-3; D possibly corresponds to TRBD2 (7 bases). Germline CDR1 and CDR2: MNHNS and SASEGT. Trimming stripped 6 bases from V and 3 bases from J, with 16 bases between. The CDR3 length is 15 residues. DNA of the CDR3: TGTGCCAGCAGCTCCTGGGGGGGGCAAACAGATACGCAGTATTTT. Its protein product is CASSSWGGQTDTQYF.

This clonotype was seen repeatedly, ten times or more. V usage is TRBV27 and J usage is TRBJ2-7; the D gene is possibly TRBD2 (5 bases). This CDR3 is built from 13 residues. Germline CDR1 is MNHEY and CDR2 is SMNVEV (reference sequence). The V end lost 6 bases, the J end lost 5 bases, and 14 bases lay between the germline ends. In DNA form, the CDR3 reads TGTGCCAGCAGCGAGCAGACCGGGGACGAGCAGTACTTC. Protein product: CASSEQTGDEQYF.

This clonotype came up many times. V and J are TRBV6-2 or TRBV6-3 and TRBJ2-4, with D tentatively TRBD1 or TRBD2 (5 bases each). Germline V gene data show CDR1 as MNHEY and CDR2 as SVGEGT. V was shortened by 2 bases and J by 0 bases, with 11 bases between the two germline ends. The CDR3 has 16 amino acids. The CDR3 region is CASSYPQGVAKNIQYF. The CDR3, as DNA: TGTGCCAGCAGTTACCCCCAGGGAGTAGCCAAAAACATTCAGTACTTC.

The CDR3, as DNA: TGTGCCAGTGTGCCGGGTAACGTTTCGTTCAATGAGCAGTTCTTC. Amino acids: CASVPGNVSFNEQFF. V and J are TRBV5-4 and TRBJ2-1, with no clear D. From germline, CDR1 is SGHNT and CDR2 YYREEE (reference sequence). There are 15 residues in the CDR3. The ends were cut back, 8 bases at V and 6 bases at J, with 21 bases in the middle.

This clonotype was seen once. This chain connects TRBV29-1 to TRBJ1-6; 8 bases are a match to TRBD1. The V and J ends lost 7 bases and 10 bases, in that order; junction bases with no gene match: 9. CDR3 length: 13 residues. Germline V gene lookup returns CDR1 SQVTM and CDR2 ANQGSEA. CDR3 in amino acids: CSAAMDRDSPLHF. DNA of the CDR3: TGCAGCGCCGCTATGGACAGGGACTCACCCCTCCACTTT.

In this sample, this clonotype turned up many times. Here the CDR3 reads CASSLVWGVASGELFF. CDR3 coding DNA: TGTGCCAGCAGCTTGGTGTGGGGAGTGGCGTCCGGGGAGCTGTTTTTT. The chain links TRBV5-6 to TRBJ2-2, with D maybe TRBD2 (5 bases). The CDR3 spans 16 residues. The V end lost 0 bases, the J end lost 6 bases, and 15 bases lay between the germline ends. Germline CDR1 is SGHDT and CDR2 is YYEEEE.

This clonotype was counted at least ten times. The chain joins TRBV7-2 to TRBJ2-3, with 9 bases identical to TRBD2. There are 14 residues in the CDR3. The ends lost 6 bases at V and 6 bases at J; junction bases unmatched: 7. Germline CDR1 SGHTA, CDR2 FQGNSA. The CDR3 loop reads CASSYSGGGDTQYF. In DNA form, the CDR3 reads TGTGCCAGCAGTTATAGCGGGGGAGGGGATACGCAGTATTTT.

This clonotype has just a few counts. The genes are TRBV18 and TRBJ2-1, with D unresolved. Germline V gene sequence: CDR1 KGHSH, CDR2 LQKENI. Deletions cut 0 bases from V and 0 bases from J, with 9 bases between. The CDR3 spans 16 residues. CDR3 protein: CASSPPGYSSYNEQFF. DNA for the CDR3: TGTGCCAGCTCACCACCGGGCTACAGCTCCTACAATGAGCAGTTCTTC.

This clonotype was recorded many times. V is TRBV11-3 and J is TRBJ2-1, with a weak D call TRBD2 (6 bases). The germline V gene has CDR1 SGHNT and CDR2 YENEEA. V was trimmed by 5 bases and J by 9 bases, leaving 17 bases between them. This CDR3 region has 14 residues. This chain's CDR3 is CASSPAGPASEQFF. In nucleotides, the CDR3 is TGTGCCAGCAGCCCTGCGGGGCCAGCGAGTGAGCAGTTCTTC.

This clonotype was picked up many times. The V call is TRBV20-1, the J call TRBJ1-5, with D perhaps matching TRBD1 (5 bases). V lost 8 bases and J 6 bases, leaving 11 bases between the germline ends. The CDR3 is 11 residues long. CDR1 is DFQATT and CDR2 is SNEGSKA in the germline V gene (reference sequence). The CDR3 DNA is TGCAGTTCGGGGGGGATTCAGCCCCAGCATTTT. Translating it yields CSSGGIQPQHF.

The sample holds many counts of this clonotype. CDR3 in amino acids: CATTTLGGVRDEQYV. The CDR3, as DNA: TGTGCCACCACTACTCTGGGAGGGGTAAGGGACGAGCAGTACGTC. The rearrangement uses TRBV15 and TRBJ2-7, with 7 positions matching TRBD2. Germline V gives CDR1 LNHNV, CDR2 YYDKDF (reference sequence). This CDR3 region has 15 residues. Trimming took 7 bases from V and 5 from J; bases not matched to a gene: 14.

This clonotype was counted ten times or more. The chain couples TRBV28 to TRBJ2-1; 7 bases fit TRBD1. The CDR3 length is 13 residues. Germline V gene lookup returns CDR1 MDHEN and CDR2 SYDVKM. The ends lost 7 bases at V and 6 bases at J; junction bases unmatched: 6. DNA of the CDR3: TGTGCCAGCAACAGGGGTGAGGGCAATGAGCAGTTCTTC. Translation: CASNRGEGNEQFF.

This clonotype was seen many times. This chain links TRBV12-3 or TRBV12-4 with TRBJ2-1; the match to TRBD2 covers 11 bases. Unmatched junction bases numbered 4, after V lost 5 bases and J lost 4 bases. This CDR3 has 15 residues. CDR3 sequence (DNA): TGTGCCAGCAGTGCCCTAGCGGGGGGATACAATGAGCAGTTCTTC. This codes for CASSALAGGYNEQFF.